The 32 T cell receptor beta chains below were found in one sample sequenced in a study of T cells in tuberculosis. The table came from immunoSEQ multiplex PCR; TCRdb's copy has only in-frame clones and leaves some out. The sample consists of fewer than 11,000 clones, about 93% of them appearing once. The sequencing sample was made of PBMCs. The receptors were gathered from an adult with tuberculosis.

V is TRBV25-1 and J is TRBJ2-5, with TRBD2 identical over 7 bases. Germline V lookup: CDR1 MGHDK, CDR2 SYGVNS. J was trimmed by 6 bases and V by 0 bases; bases with no gene match: 7. This CDR3 is 15 amino acids long. The CDR3: CASSEYAREEKTQYF. In DNA form, the CDR3 reads TGTGCCAGCAGTGAATACGCCCGGGAGGAAAAGACCCAGTACTTC. Supplemented by reference TRBV25-1 and TRBJ2-5, the full variable domain reads EADIYQTPRYLVIGTGKKITLECSQTMGHDKMYWYQQDPGMELHLIHYSYGVNSTEKGDLSSESTVSRIRTEHFPLTLESARPSHTSQYLCASSEYAREEKTQYFGPGTRLLVL.

The rearrangement joins TRBV4-1 to TRBJ2-5; the match to TRBD2 covers 10 bases. Unmatched junction bases numbered 9, after V lost 0 bases and J lost 5 bases. Germline CDR1 is MGHRA and CDR2 is YSYEKL. There are 17 residues in the CDR3. CDR3 DNA: TGCGCCAGCAGCCAAGAGAGACTTAGCGGGAGGCGGGAGACCCAGTACTTC. This gives the protein CASSQERLSGRRETQYF.

Worth noting for this clone: A junction end diverges from the germline sequence, so it may reflect a read error. The chain couples TRBV27 to TRBJ2-2; maybe TRBD2 (5 bases). The length of the CDR3 is 15 residues. The germline V gene has CDR1 MNHEY and CDR2 SMNVEV (reference sequence). This CDR3 reads CAEALNPPEHRGAVF. The CDR3 bases are TGTGCCGAGGCCCTTAACCCTCCCGAACACCGGGGAGCTGTTTTT.

V is TRBV14 and J is TRBJ2-5; 7 nucleotides agree with TRBD1. The germline V gene encodes CDR1 SGHDN and CDR2 FVKESK. The trim removed 0 bases at V and 1 base at J, leaving 8 bases unmatched. This CDR3 comprises 17 residues. The CDR3 reads CASSQDWDSVIQETQYF. For the CDR3, the DNA is TGTGCCAGCAGCCAAGATTGGGACAGTGTGATCCAAGAGACCCAGTACTTC.

This chain links TRBV6-1 with TRBJ1-2; D is ambiguous. V was trimmed by 9 bases and J by 4 bases, leaving 9 bases between them. This CDR3 has 11 amino acids. CDR1 is MNHNS, CDR2 SASEGT, per germline. CDR3 in DNA: TGTGCCAGTCTTTCGGGCTATGGCTACACCTTC. Translated, it gives CASLSGYGYTF.

The V gene is TRBV21-1, the J gene TRBJ2-5; TRBD2, the table's D call, lacks a check against the DNA. TRBV21-1 is recorded as a pseudogene. CDR3 size: 15 residues. CDR3 protein: CASNNSGDRQETQYF. The DNA for the CDR3 is TGTGCCAGCAACAATAGCGGGGATCGGCAAGAGACCCAGTACTTC.

V usage is TRBV13 and J usage is TRBJ1-2; 11 bases fit TRBD1. The germline V gene has CDR1 PRHDT and CDR2 FYEKMQ (reference sequence). This CDR3 contains 13 residues. J gave up 3 bases and V 8 bases, and 2 bases lay outside the gene matches. In nucleotides, the CDR3 is TGTGCCAGCGGACAGGGGGCACACTATGGCTACACCTTC. Protein product: CASGQGAHYGYTF.

The chain is built from TRBV15 and TRBJ2-3, with 9 nucleotides matching TRBD2. CDR3 length: 16 amino acids. The germline V gene has CDR1 LNHNV and CDR2 YYDKDF (reference sequence). V trimming: 0 bases; J trimming: 3 bases; junction bases outside the gene matches: 4. This chain's CDR3 is CATSRDGGGVTDTQYF. In DNA, the CDR3 is TGTGCCACCAGCAGAGATGGCGGGGGGGTGACAGATACGCAGTATTTT.

The chain recombines TRBV5-1 with TRBJ1-1; D is uncertain. The CDR3 has 15 amino acids. V dropped 1 base and J dropped 2 bases, with 12 bases sitting between them. From germline, CDR1 is SGHRS and CDR2 YFSETQ. The CDR3 loop is CASSLTGKGNTEAFF. The CDR3 DNA reads as TGCGCCAGCAGCTTGACGGGGAAGGGAAACACTGAAGCTTTCTTT.

The chain uses TRBV27 and TRBJ2-7; weak D call: TRBD1 (6 bases). CDR1 is MNHEY and CDR2 is SMNVEV in the germline V gene (reference sequence). Trimming removed 1 base at V and 4 bases at J, with 11 bases between. The CDR3 has 14 residues. The CDR3 protein is CASSLYGGQYEQYF. As DNA, the CDR3 is TGTGCCAGCAGTTTATATGGCGGACAGTACGAGCAGTACTTC.

This clone was picked up a small number of times. The chain is built from TRBV10-1 and TRBJ1-1, with D perhaps TRBD1 (5 bases). Germline lookup yields CDR1 WNHNN and CDR2 SYGVQD (reference sequence). The CDR3 covers 13 residues. Trimming took off 0 bases at V and 4 bases at J, with 6 bases between the two ends. DNA for the CDR3: TGCGCCAGCAGTGAGTCGGGGGGCACTGAAGCTTTCTTT. This translates into CASSESGGTEAFF.

J is TRBJ1-1 and V is TRBV10-3, with 10 nucleotides matching TRBD1. J was trimmed by 5 bases and V by 8 bases; bases with no gene match: 5. Per the germline V gene, CDR1 is ENHRY and CDR2 is SYGVKD. The CDR3 sequence is 13 residues long. CDR3 region: CAISGQGRTEAFF. The CDR3 bases are TGTGCCATCTCGGGACAGGGGCGGACTGAAGCTTTCTTT.

The J gene is TRBJ1-4, the V gene TRBV10-3; 7 bases are a match to TRBD1. Trimming at V came to 8 bases and at J to 13 bases, leaving 10 bases not matched to a gene. The CDR3 has 12 amino acids. Per germline, CDR1 ENHRY and CDR2 SYGVKD. CDR3 in DNA: TGTGCCATCCGGGGACAGCCAGGAGGACTGTTTTTT. Protein sequence: CAIRGQPGGLFF.

The V and J genes are TRBV4-1 and TRBJ1-1; 7 nucleotides agree with TRBD1. Germline V CDR1 and CDR2: MGHRA, YSYEKL. This CDR3 region has 17 residues. V was pared by 2 bases and J by 5 bases, with 14 bases of the junction left unmatched. DNA of the CDR3: TGCGCCAGCAGCCAACAAACAGGGGTAATAGAGGAGACTGAAGCTTTCTTT. Its translation is CASSQQTGVIEETEAFF.

This chain connects TRBV5-1 to TRBJ2-7; D is unclear. CDR1 SGHRS and CDR2 YFSETQ come from the germline V gene. Deletions cut 0 bases from V and 5 bases from J, with 9 bases between. This CDR3 has 13 residues. CDR3 protein: CASSLAYGDEQYF. The DNA for the CDR3 is TGCGCCAGCAGCTTGGCCTACGGAGACGAGCAGTACTTC. Filled out from reference TRBV5-1 and TRBJ2-7, the complete variable domain reads KAGVTQTPRYLIKTRGQQVTLSCSPISGHRSVSWYQQTPGQGLQFLFEYFSETQRNKGNFPGRFSGRQFSNSRSEMNVSTLELGDSALYLCASSLAYGDEQYFGPGTRLTVT.

The rearrangement joins TRBV6-5 to TRBJ1-5; D possibly corresponds to TRBD1 (5 bases). Trimming took 0 bases from V and 4 from J, leaving 10 bases between them. This CDR3 contains 15 residues. Germline CDR1 MNHEY, CDR2 SVGAGI. The CDR3 is CASSYSSGGNQPQHF. The CDR3 nucleotides read TGTGCCAGCAGTTACTCATCTGGGGGGAATCAGCCCCAGCATTTT.

The chain has TRBV7-7 and TRBJ2-2, with 8 nucleotides matching TRBD1. This CDR3 region has 17 residues. J gave up 1 base and V 5 bases, and 9 bases lay outside the gene matches. Germline CDR1 is SSHAT and CDR2 is FNYEAQ (reference sequence). The CDR3 region is CASSPPRTGQNTGELFF. CDR3 DNA sequence: TGTGCCAGCAGCCCCCCCCGGACAGGGCAGAACACCGGGGAGCTGTTTTTT.

The V and J genes are TRBV6-5 and TRBJ1-2, with 10 bases identical to TRBD1. Per germline, CDR1 MNHEY and CDR2 SVGAGI. The J segment lost 6 bases and the V segment lost 2 bases, leaving 0 bases of the junction unmatched. The CDR3 has 13 residues. CDR3: CASSYGQGDGYTF. CDR3 bases: TGTGCCAGCAGTTACGGACAGGGGGATGGCTACACCTTC.

This clone was detected only once. This rearrangement joins TRBV6-5 to TRBJ2-1; D uncertain. CDR1 is MNHEY, CDR2 SVGAGI, per germline. The V end was cut by 3 bases, the J end by 4 bases, with 7 bases between. There are 13 residues in the CDR3. The CDR3 DNA reads TGTGCCAGCAGTTATGCTAGTTACAATGAGCAGTTCTTC. Its translation: CASSYASYNEQFF.

This sequence joins TRBV18 and TRBJ2-6, with D possibly being TRBD1 (6 bases). V shed 6 bases and J shed 3 bases, with 15 bases lying between them. CDR3 length equals 16 residues. Germline-derived CDR1 and CDR2 are KGHSH and LQKENI. Here the CDR3 reads CASSPTTGGGANVLTF. Written as DNA, the CDR3 is TGTGCCAGCTCTCCTACGACAGGTGGTGGGGCCAACGTCCTGACTTTC.

The chain combines TRBV12-5 with TRBJ1-1; no clear D. CDR1 is LGHNT, CDR2 FRNRAP, per germline. V was trimmed by 4 bases and J by 7 bases, leaving 7 bases between them. This CDR3 is 11 amino acids long. This CDR3 is CASGSEGEAFF. In nucleotides, the CDR3 is TGTGCTAGTGGTTCCGAGGGTGAAGCTTTCTTT.

The V and J genes are TRBV19 and TRBJ2-5, with TRBD1 matching 9 bases. V shed 4 bases and J 5 bases; nucleotides not matched to a gene: 11. CDR1 is LNHDA, CDR2 SQIVND, per germline (reference sequence). The CDR3 loop spans 16 amino acids. The CDR3 is CASSTPGTGWVETQYF. CDR3 DNA sequence: TGTGCCAGTAGTACCCCCGGGACAGGGTGGGTGGAGACCCAGTACTTC. The entire variable domain, with the rest obtained from reference TRBV19 and TRBJ2-5, is as follows: DGGITQSPKYLFRKEGQNVTLSCEQNLNHDAMYWYRQDPGQGLRLIYYSQIVNDFQKGDIAEGYSVSREKKESFPLTVTSAQKNPTAFYLCASSTPGTGWVETQYFGPGTRLLVL.

V and J are TRBV12-5 and TRBJ2-2, with 10 bases aligning to TRBD2. This CDR3 is built from 16 residues. V dropped 1 base and J dropped 4; count of bases not matched to a gene: 3. The V gene's germline CDR1 is LGHNT and CDR2 FRNRAP. The DNA for the CDR3 is TGTGCTAGTGGTTTGGGGACTAGCGGAGTCACCGGGGAGCTGTTTTTT. Translating it yields CASGLGTSGVTGELFF.

The chain links TRBV7-8 to TRBJ1-5; D unclear. The CDR3 has 15 residues. The germline V gene encodes CDR1 SGHVS and CDR2 FQNEAQ. The ends were cut back, 7 bases at V and 4 bases at J, with 17 bases in the middle. CDR3 sequence (DNA): TGTGCCAGCACCGTGGGAGGGCCCCCAAATCAGCCCCAGCATTTT. Protein: CASTVGGPPNQPQHF.

The gene calls are TRBV25-1 and TRBJ2-3; the D gene is possibly TRBD1 (6 bases). Trimming pared 8 bases from V and 0 bases from J, leaving 9 bases between. This CDR3 contains 13 residues. Germline V gene lookup returns CDR1 MGHDK and CDR2 SYGVNS. Written as DNA, the CDR3 is TGTGCCAGCCGCGGACAGAGCACAGATACGCAGTATTTT. Protein product: CASRGQSTDTQYF.

The chain links TRBV4-1 to TRBJ1-4; D might be TRBD1 (5 bases). This CDR3 region has 17 residues. V was shortened by 7 bases and J by 4 bases, with 22 bases between the two germline ends. Looked up from germline, CDR1 is MGHRA and CDR2 is YSYEKL. The CDR3 spells CASTHPLQQAVNEKLFF. CDR3 sequence (DNA): TGCGCCAGCACCCACCCGCTCCAACAGGCGGTTAATGAAAAACTGTTTTTT.

This clone was observed a single time. This sequence joins TRBV10-1 and TRBJ1-1, with unresolved D. The CDR3 runs to 15 residues. Germline V gene lookup returns CDR1 WNHNN and CDR2 SYGVQD (reference sequence). Trimming stripped 2 bases from V and 3 bases from J, with 13 bases between. The chain's CDR3 is CASSELGPIYTEAFF. CDR3 sequence (DNA): TGCGCCAGCAGTGAGCTAGGCCCGATTTACACTGAAGCTTTCTTT.

This clone was observed a single time. This chain links TRBV7-6 with TRBJ2-7, with 11 nucleotides matching TRBD2. The ends lost 5 bases at V and 6 bases at J; junction bases unmatched: 6. Germline V CDR1 and CDR2: SGHVS, FNYEAQ. CDR3 length: 14 amino acids. CDR3 nucleotide sequence: TGTGCCAGCAGCCGCACTAGCGGGAGTATCGAGCAGTACTTC. Its protein product is CASSRTSGSIEQYF.

This rearrangement joins TRBV13 to TRBJ2-1, with D unresolved. This CDR3 comprises 13 residues. Germline CDR1 and CDR2: PRHDT and FYEKMQ (reference sequence). V lost 0 bases to trimming and J lost 9 bases, with 9 bases between them. CDR3 nucleotides: TGTGCCAGCAGCTTAGGCCGGAGCCCTGAGCAGTTCTTC. This codes for CASSLGRSPEQFF.

The genes are TRBV9 and TRBJ2-3; D call uncertain. CDR1 and CDR2 (germline): SGDLS, YYNGEE. There are 16 residues in the CDR3. V lost 0 bases to trimming and J lost 2 bases, with 13 bases between them. This chain's CDR3 is CASSVESYHYTDTQYF. As DNA, the CDR3 is TGTGCCAGCAGCGTAGAGTCCTACCACTACACAGATACGCAGTATTTT.

CDR3 sequence reads: CAFNPGAGQETQYF. In DNA form, the CDR3 reads TGTGCCTTCAACCCCGGAGCGGGGCAAGAGACCCAGTACTTC. The V gene is TRBV30, the J gene TRBJ2-5; 7 bases agree with TRBD2. V dropped 7 bases and J dropped 2; count of bases not matched to a gene: 10. In germline, CDR1 is GTSNPN, CDR2 SVGIG (reference sequence). This CDR3 region has 14 residues.

The chain joins TRBV5-1 to TRBJ2-1; D perhaps matches TRBD2 (6 bases). CDR1 is SGHRS and CDR2 is YFSETQ in the germline V gene. Trimming pared 4 bases from V and 8 bases from J, leaving 10 bases between. There are 12 residues in the CDR3. The CDR3, as DNA: TGCGCCAGCAGCCTACTAGCTTATGAGCAGTTCTTC. It translates to CASSLLAYEQFF.